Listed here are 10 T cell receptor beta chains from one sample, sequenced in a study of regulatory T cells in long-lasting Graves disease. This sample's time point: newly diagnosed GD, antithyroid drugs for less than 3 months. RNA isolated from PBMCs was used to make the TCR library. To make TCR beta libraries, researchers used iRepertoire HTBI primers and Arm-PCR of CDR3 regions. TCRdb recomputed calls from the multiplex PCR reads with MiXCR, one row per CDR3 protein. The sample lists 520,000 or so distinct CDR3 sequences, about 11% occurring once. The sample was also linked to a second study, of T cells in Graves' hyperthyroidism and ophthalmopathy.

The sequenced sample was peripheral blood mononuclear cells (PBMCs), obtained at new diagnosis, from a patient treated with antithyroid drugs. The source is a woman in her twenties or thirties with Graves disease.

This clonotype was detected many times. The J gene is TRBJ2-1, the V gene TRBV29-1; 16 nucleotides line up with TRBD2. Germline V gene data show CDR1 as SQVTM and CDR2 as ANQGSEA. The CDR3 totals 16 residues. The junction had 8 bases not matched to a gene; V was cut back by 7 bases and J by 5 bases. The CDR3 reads CSAPGTSGRGHNEQFF. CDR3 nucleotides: TGCAGCGCCCCCGGGACTAGCGGGAGGGGCCACAATGAGCAGTTCTTC.

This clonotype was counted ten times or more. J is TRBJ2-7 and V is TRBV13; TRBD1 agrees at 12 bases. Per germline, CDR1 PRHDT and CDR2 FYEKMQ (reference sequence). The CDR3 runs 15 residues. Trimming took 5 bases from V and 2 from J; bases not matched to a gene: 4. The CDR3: CASSLGTGGTYEQYF. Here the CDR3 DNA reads TGTGCCAGCAGCCTGGGGACAGGGGGCACCTACGAGCAGTACTTC.

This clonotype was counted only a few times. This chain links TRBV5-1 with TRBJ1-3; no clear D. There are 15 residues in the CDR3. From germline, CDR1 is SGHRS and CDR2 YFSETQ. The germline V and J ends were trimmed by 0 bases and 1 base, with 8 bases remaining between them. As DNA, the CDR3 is TGCGCCAGCAGCTTGGATCCAAGGTCTGGAAACACCATATATTTT. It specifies CASSLDPRSGNTIYF. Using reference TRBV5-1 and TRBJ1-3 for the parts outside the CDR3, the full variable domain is KAGVTQTPRYLIKTRGQQVTLSCSPISGHRSVSWYQQTPGQGLQFLFEYFSETQRNKGNFPGRFSGRQFSNSRSEMNVSTLELGDSALYLCASSLDPRSGNTIYFGEGSWLTVV.

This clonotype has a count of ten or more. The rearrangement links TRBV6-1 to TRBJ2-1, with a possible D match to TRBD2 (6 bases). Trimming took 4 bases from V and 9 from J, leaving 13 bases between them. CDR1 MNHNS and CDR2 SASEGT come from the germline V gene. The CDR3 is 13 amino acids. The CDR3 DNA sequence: TGTGCCAGCAGTGGCGGAGGGCGGGTTGAGCAGTTCTTC. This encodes CASSGGGRVEQFF.

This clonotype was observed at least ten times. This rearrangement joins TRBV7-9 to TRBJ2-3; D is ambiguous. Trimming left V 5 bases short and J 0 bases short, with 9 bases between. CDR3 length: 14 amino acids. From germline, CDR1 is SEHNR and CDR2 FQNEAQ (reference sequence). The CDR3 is CASSAPSSTDTQYF. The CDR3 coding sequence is TGTGCCAGCAGCGCGCCTAGTAGCACAGATACGCAGTATTTT.

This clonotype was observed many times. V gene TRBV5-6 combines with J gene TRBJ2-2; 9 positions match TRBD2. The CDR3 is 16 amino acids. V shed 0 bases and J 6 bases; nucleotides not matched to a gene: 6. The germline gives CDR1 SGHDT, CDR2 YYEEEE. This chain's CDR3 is CASSLVPSGTPGELFF. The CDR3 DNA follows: TGTGCCAGCAGCTTGGTCCCTAGCGGGACACCCGGGGAGCTGTTTTTT.

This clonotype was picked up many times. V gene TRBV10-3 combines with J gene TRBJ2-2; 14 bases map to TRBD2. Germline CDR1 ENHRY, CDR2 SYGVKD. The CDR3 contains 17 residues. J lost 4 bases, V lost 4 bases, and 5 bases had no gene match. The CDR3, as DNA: TGTGCCATCAGTGCGACTAGCGGGAGGGCTTCCACCGGGGAGCTGTTTTTT. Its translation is CAISATSGRASTGELFF.

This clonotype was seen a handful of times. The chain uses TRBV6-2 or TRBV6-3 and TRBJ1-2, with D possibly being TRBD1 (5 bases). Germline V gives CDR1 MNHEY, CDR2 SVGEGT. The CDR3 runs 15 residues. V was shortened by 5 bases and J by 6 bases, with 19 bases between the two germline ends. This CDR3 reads CASSEVGETVNGYTF. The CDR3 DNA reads TGTGCCAGCAGTGAAGTGGGGGAGACAGTTAATGGCTACACCTTC.

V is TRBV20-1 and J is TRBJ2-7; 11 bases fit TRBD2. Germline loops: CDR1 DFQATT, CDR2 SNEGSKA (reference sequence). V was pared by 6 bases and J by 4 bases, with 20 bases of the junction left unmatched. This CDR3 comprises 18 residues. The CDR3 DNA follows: TGCAGTGCCCTGGAAGGACTAGCGGGCCCGATAGTTACTTACGAGCAGTACTTC. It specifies CSALEGLAGPIVTYEQYF.

The chain's CDR3 is CASSLERARYEQYF. The CDR3 nucleotides read TGTGCCAGCAGCCTCGAGAGGGCGCGGTACGAGCAGTACTTC. The chain joins TRBV7-9 to TRBJ2-7; possible D gene TRBD2, 5 bases. V dropped 5 bases and J dropped 4 bases, with 15 bases sitting between them. CDR1 is SEHNR and CDR2 is FQNEAQ in the germline V gene (reference sequence). CDR3 size: 14 residues.